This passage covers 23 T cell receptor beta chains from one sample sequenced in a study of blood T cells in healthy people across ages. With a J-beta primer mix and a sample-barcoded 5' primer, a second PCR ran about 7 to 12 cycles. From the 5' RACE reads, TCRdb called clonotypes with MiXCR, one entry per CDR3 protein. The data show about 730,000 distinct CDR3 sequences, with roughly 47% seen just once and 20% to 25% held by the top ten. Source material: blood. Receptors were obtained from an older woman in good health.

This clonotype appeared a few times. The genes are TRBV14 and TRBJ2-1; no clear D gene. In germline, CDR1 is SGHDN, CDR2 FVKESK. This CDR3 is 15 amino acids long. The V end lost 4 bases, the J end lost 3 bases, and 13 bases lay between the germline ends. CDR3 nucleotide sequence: TGTGCCAGCAGCCTCCACCAGCCTCTCTACAATGAGCAGTTCTTC. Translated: CASSLHQPLYNEQFF.

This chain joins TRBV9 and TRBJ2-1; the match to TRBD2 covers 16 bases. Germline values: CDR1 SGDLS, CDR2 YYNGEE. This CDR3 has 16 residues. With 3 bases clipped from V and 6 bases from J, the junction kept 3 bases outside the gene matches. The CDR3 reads CASSAGTSGRVNEQFF. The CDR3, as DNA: TGTGCCAGCAGCGCGGGGACTAGCGGGAGGGTCAATGAGCAGTTCTTC.

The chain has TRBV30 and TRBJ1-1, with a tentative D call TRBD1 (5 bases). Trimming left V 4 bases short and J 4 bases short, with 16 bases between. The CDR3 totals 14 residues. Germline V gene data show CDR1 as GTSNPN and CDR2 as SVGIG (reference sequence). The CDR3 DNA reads TGTGCCTGGATCCCCAGGGTTCCGGCCACTGAAGCTTTCTTT. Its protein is CAWIPRVPATEAFF.

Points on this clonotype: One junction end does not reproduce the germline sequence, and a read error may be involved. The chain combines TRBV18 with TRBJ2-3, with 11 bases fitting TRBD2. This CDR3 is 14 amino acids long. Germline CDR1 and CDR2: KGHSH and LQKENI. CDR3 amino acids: CASSTSGSTGTQYF. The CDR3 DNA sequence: TGTGCCAGCTCAACTAGCGGGAGCACAGGTACGCAGTATTTT.

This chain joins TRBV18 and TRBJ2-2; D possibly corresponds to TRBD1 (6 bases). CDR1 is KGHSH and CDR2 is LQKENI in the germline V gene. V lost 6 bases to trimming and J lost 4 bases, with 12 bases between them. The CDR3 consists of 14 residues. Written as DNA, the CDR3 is TGTGCCAGCTCGTTGGACAGTACCACCGGGGAGCTGTTTTTT. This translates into CASSLDSTTGELFF.

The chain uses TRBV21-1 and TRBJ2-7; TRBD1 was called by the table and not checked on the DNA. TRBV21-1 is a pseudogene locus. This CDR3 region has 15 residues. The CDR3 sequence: CASSYRDRRHYEQYF. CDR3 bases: TGTGCCAGCAGCTACCGGGACAGGCGCCACTACGAGCAGTACTTC.

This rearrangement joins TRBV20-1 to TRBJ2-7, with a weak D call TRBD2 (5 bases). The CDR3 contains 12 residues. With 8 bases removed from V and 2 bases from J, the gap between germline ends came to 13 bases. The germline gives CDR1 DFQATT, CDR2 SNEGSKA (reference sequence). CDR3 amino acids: CSWRSGAYEQYF. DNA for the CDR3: TGCAGTTGGAGGTCTGGAGCCTACGAGCAGTACTTC.

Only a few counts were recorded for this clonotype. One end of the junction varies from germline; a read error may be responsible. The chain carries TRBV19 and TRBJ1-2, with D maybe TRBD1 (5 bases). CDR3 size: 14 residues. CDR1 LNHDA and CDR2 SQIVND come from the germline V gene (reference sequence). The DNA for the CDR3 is TGTGCCAGTAGCATAGGGCAAGGGGCGTATGGCTACACCTTC. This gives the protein CASSIGQGAYGYTF.

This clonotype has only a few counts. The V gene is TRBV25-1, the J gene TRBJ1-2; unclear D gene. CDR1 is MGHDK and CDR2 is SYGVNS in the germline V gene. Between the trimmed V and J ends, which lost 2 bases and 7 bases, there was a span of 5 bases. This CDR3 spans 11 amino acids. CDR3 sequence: CASSELGGYTF. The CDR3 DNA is TGTGCCAGCAGTGAACTAGGTGGCTACACCTTC.

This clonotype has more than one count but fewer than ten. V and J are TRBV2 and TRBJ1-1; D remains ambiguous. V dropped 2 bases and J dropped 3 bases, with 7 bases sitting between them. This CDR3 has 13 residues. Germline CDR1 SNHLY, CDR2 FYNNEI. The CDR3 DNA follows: TGTGCCAGCAGTGAAAACAGCTACACTGAAGCTTTCTTT. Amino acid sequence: CASSENSYTEAFF.

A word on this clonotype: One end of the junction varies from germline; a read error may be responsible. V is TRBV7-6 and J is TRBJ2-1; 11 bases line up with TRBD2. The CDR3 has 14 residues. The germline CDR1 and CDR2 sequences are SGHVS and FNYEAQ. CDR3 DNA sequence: TGTGCTAGCAGCCCGGGGACTAGCGGAGAGACCCAGTTCTTC. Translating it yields CASSPGTSGETQFF.

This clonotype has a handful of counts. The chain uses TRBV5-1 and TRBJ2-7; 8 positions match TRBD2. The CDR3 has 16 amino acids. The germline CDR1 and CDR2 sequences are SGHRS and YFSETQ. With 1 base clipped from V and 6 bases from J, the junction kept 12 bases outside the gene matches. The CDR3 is CASSLTAGEISREQYF. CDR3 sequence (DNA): TGCGCCAGCAGCTTGACAGCGGGGGAGATCTCCCGCGAGCAGTACTTC.

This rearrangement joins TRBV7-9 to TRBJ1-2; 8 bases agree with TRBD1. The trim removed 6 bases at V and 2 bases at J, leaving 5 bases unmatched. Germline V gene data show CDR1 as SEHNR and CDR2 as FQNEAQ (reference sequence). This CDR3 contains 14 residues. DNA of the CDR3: TGTGCCAGCAGGCCAGGGGGCGGGAACTATGGCTACACCTTC. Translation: CASRPGGGNYGYTF. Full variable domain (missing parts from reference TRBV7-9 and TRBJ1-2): DTGVSQNPRHKITKRGQNVTFRCDPISEHNRLYWYRQTLGQGPEFLTYFQNEAQLEKSRLLSDRFSAERPKGSFSTLEIQRTEQGDSAMYLCASRPGGGNYGYTFGSGTRLTVV.

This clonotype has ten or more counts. CDR3 DNA sequence: TGTGCCAGCAGCCAAGAGCGACTAGCGCCCTGGGAGCAGTACTTC. This translates into CASSQERLAPWEQYF. The chain joins TRBV3-1 to TRBJ2-7; 8 bases agree with TRBD2. The CDR3 extends over 15 amino acids. Per germline, CDR1 LGHDT and CDR2 YNNKEL (reference sequence). Trimming removed 0 bases from V and 7 bases from J; junction bases left unmatched: 8.

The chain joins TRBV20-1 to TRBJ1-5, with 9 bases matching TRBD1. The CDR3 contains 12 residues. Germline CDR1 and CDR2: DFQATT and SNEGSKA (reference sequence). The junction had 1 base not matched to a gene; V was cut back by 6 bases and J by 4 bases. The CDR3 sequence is CSAGQGNQPQHF. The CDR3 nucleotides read TGCAGTGCCGGACAGGGGAATCAGCCCCAGCATTTT.

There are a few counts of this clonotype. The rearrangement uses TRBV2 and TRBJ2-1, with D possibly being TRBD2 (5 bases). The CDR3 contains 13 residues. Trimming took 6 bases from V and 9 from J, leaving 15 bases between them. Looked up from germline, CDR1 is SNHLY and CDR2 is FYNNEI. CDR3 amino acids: CASRQYKEGEQFF. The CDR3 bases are TGTGCCAGCAGACAGTATAAAGAGGGTGAGCAGTTCTTC. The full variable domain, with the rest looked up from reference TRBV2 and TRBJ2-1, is EPEVTQTPSHQVTQMGQEVILRCVPISNHLYFYWYRQILGQKVEFLVSFYNNEISEKSEIFDDQFSVERPDGSNFTLKIRSTKLEDSAMYFCASRQYKEGEQFFGPGTRLTVL.

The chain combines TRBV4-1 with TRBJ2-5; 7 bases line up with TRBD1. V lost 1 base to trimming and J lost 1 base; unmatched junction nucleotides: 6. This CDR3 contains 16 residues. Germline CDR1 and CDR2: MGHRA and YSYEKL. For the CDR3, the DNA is TGCGCCAGCAGCCAAGTTGGACAGGCGATCCAAGAGACCCAGTACTTC. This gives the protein CASSQVGQAIQETQYF.

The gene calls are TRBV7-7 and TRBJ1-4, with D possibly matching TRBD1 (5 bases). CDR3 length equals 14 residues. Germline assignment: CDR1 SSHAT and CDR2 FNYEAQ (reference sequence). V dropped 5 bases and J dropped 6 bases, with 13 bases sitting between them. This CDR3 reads CASSPGGTHEKLFF. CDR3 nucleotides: TGTGCCAGCAGCCCGGGGGGGACCCATGAAAAACTGTTTTTT.

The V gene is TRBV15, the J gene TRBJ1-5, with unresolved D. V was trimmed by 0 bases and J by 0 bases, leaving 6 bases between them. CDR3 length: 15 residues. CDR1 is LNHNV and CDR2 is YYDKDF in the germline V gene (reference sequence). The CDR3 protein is CATSRERYSNQPQHF. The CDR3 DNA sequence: TGTGCCACCAGCAGAGAACGGTATAGCAATCAGCCCCAGCATTTT.

The CDR3 DNA sequence: TGTGCCATCAGTGAGGGACAGGGAGGAGAGACCCAGTACTTC. Protein product: CAISEGQGGETQYF. The V call is TRBV10-3, the J call TRBJ2-5; 8 bases map to TRBD1. Per the germline V gene, CDR1 is ENHRY and CDR2 is SYGVKD. The CDR3 extends over 14 amino acids. After removal of 2 bases from V and 4 bases from J, the junction contained 3 bases not matched to a gene.

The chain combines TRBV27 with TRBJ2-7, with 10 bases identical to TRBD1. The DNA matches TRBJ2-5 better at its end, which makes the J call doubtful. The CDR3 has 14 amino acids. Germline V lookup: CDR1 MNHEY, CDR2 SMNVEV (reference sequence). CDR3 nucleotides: TGTGCCAGCAGTTTGGACAGGGGGTGGGAGACCCAGTACTTC. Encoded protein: CASSLDRGWETQYF.

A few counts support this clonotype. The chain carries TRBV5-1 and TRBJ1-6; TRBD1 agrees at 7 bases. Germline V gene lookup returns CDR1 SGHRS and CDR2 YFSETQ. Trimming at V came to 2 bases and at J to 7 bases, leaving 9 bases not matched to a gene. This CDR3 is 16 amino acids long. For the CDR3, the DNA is TGCGCCAGCAGCTTAATCCCCGGGACAGAGAATTCACCCCTCCACTTT. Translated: CASSLIPGTENSPLHF. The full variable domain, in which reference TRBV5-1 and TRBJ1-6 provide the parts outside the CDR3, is KAGVTQTPRYLIKTRGQQVTLSCSPISGHRSVSWYQQTPGQGLQFLFEYFSETQRNKGNFPGRFSGRQFSNSRSEMNVSTLELGDSALYLCASSLIPGTENSPLHFGNGTRLTVT.

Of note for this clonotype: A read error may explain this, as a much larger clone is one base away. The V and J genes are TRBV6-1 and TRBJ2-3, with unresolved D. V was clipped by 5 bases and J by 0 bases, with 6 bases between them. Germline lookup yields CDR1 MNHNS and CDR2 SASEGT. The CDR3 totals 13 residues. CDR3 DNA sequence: TGTGCCAGCAGTTGTACTAGCACAGATACGCAGTATTTT. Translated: CASSCTSTDTQYF.